These 5 T cell receptor beta chains share one sample of origin, sequenced in a study of shared clonotypes between healthy human individuals. The data were produced by immunoSEQ multiplex PCR, yet TCRdb's version contains in-frame clones alone and is incomplete. The sample has a few million clones; 80% to 95% are singletons. Sequencing was carried out using naive CD4+ T cells from PBMCs. Documented subset: CD45RA+ positively selected. All receptors come from a man aged 18 to 29 in good health. Some clones in this sample may be carry-over from other donors' samples.

This chain joins TRBV9 and TRBJ1-2; 7 bases map to TRBD1. This CDR3 region has 15 residues. The trim removed 4 bases at V and 4 bases at J, leaving 10 bases unmatched. Germline CDR1 reads SGDLS; CDR2 reads YYNGEE. For the CDR3, the DNA is TGTGCCAGCAGCCCCAGACAGGGTATATTCTATGGCTACACCTTC. The encoded protein is CASSPRQGIFYGYTF. The whole variable domain, remainder taken from reference TRBV9 and TRBJ1-2, is DSGVTQTPKHLITATGQRVTLRCSPRSGDLSVYWYQQSLDQGLQFLIQYYNGEERAKGNILERFSAQQFPDLHSELNLSSLELGDSALYFCASSPRQGIFYGYTFGSGTRLTVV.

The rearrangement joins TRBV4-3 to TRBJ1-3; TRBD1 agrees at 9 bases. The CDR3 sequence is 16 residues long. CDR1 and CDR2 (germline): LGHNA, YSLEER. The J segment lost 6 bases and the V segment lost 4 bases, leaving 10 bases of the junction unmatched. The CDR3 region has the DNA TGCGCCAGCAGCCTAGGCTCTCCACAGGGGGCAAACACCATATATTTT. This sequence encodes CASSLGSPQGANTIYF.

The V and J genes are TRBV7-2 and TRBJ1-4; D is undetermined. This CDR3 region has 13 residues. Deletions cut 5 bases from V and 10 bases from J, with 14 bases between. CDR1 is SGHTA and CDR2 is FQGNSA in the germline V gene. DNA for the CDR3: TGTGCCAGCAGCACCACTTTTTCAGTAAAACTGTTTTTT. Translating gives CASSTTFSVKLFF. The variable domain in full, with the rest retrieved from reference TRBV7-2 and TRBJ1-4, is GAGVSQSPSNKVTEKGKDVELRCDPISGHTALYWYRQSLGQGLEFLIYFQGNSAPDKSGLPSDRFSAERTGGSVSTLTIQRTQQEDSAVYLCASSTTFSVKLFFGSGTQLSVL.

A note on this clone: This specimen includes other DNA sequences encoding the same CDR3. The chain has TRBV5-1 and TRBJ2-7; TRBD2 aligns across 8 bases. With V trimmed by 1 base and J by 5 bases, 5 bases remained unmatched. CDR3 size: 14 residues. Germline assignment: CDR1 SGHRS and CDR2 YFSETQ. This chain's CDR3 is CASSLTSGSHEQYF. The CDR3 DNA reads as TGCGCCAGCAGCTTGACTAGCGGTTCTCACGAGCAGTACTTC.

This clone was seen just once. This chain connects TRBV7-8 to TRBJ2-5; D gene unclear. The CDR3 runs to 14 residues. Looked up from germline, CDR1 is SGHVS and CDR2 is FQNEAQ. V lost 3 bases, J lost 2 bases, and 10 bases lay in between. The chain's CDR3 is CASSFGSVQETQYF. As DNA, the CDR3 is TGTGCCAGCAGCTTCGGGTCAGTTCAAGAGACCCAGTACTTC.